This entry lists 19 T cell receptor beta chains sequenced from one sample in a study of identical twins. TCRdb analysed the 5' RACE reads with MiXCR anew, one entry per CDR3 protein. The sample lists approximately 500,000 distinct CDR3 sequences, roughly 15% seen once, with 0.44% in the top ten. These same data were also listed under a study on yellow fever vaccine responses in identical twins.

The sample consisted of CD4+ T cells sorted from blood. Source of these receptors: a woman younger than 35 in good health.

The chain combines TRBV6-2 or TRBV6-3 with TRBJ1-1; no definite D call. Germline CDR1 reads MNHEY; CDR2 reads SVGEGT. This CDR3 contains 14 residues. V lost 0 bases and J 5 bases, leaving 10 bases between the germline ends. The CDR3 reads CASSYSTVGTEAFF. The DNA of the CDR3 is TGTGCCAGCAGTTACTCGACGGTTGGTACTGAAGCTTTCTTT.

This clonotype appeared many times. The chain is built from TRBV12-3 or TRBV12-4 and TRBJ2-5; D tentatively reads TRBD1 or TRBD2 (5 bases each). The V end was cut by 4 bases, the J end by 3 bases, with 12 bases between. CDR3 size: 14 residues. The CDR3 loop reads CASSSRDQKETQYF. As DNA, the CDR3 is TGTGCCAGCAGTTCCCGGGACCAGAAAGAGACCCAGTACTTC.

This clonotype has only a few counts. The CDR3 DNA is TGCAGCCCGGGGGGTTCCCGGACCGATGGGTATTTT. Translating it yields CSPGGSRTDGYF. The chain links TRBV29-1 to TRBJ2-3, with 7 bases lining up with TRBD2. V shed 8 bases and J 14 bases; nucleotides not matched to a gene: 16. Germline V gene sequence: CDR1 SQVTM, CDR2 ANQGSEA. The CDR3 has 12 amino acids.

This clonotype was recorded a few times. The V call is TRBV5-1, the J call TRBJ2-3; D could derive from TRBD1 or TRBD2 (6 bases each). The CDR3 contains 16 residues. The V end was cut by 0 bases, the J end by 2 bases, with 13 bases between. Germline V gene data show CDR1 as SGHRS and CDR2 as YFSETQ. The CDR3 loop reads CASSLARGLVTDTQYF. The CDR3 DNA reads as TGCGCCAGCAGCTTGGCCCGGGGGCTTGTCACAGATACGCAGTATTTT.

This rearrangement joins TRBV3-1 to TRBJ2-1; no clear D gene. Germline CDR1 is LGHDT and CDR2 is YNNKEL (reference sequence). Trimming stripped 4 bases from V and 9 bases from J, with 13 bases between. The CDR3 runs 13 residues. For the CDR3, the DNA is TGTGCCAGCAGCCCCCCCCGGGCTACTGAGCAGTTCTTC. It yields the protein CASSPPRATEQFF.

The CDR3, as DNA: TGTGCCACCAGGACTCGCGGGAGTAAAGAGACCCAGTACTTC. Translated: CATRTRGSKETQYF. The chain carries TRBV6-5 and TRBJ2-5, with 7 positions matching TRBD2. The CDR3 extends over 14 amino acids. Germline V lookup: CDR1 MNHEY, CDR2 SVGAGI. V lost 10 bases and J lost 3; bases outside the gene matches: 11.

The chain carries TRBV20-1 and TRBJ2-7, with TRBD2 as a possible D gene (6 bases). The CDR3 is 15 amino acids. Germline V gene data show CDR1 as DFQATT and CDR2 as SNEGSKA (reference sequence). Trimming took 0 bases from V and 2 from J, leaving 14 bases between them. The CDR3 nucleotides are TGCAGTGCTAGAGACCCGGGACTCGGGACCTACGAGCAGTACTTC. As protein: CSARDPGLGTYEQYF.

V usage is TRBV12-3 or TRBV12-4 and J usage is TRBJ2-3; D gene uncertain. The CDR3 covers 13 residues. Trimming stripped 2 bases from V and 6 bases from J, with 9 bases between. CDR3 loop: CASSLLVGDTQYF. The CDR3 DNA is TGTGCCAGCAGTTTATTGGTCGGGGATACGCAGTATTTT.

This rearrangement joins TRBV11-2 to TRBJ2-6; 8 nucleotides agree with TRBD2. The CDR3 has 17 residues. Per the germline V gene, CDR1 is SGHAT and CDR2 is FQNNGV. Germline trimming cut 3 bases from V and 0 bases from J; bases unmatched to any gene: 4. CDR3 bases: TGTGCCAGCAGCTTCGGTCTAGCGGGCTCTGGGGCCAACGTCCTGACTTTC. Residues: CASSFGLAGSGANVLTF. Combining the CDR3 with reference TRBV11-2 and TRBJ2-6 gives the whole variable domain EAGVAQSPRYKIIEKRQSVAFWCNPISGHATLYWYQQILGQGPKLLIQFQNNGVVDDSQLPKDRFSAERLKGVDSTLKIQPAKLEDSAVYLCASSFGLAGSGANVLTFGAGSRLTVL.

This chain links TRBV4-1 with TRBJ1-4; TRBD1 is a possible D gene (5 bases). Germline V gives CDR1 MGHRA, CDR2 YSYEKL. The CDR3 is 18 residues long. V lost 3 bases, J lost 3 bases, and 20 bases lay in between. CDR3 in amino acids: CASSHTGMGRASNEKLFF. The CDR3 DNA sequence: TGCGCCAGCAGCCATACGGGGATGGGCAGGGCCTCTAATGAAAAACTGTTTTTT.

CDR3 sequence: CASSSGQGRSSYEQYV. CDR3 bases: TGTGCCAGCAGCTCGGGACAGGGCAGGAGCTCCTACGAGCAGTACGTC. The chain carries TRBV7-9 and TRBJ2-7; 9 bases map to TRBD1. This CDR3 contains 16 residues. Germline assignment: CDR1 SEHNR and CDR2 FQNEAQ (reference sequence). J lost 0 bases, V lost 4 bases, and 7 bases had no gene match.

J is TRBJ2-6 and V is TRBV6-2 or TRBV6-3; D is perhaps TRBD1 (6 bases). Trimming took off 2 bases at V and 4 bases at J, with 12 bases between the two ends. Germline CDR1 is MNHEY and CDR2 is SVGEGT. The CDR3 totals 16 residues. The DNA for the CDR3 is TGTGCCAGCAGTTACGGGGGCCGCGGCGGGGCCAACGTCCTGACTTTC. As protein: CASSYGGRGGANVLTF.

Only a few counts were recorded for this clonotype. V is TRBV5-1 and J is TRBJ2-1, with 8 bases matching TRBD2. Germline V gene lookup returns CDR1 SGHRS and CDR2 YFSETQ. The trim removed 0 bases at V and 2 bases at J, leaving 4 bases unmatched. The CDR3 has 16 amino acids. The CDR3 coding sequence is TGCGCCAGCAGCTTGGTAGGTAGCGGGACCTACAATGAGCAGTTCTTC. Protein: CASSLVGSGTYNEQFF. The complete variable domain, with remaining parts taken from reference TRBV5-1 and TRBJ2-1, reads KAGVTQTPRYLIKTRGQQVTLSCSPISGHRSVSWYQQTPGQGLQFLFEYFSETQRNKGNFPGRFSGRQFSNSRSEMNVSTLELGDSALYLCASSLVGSGTYNEQFFGPGTRLTVL.

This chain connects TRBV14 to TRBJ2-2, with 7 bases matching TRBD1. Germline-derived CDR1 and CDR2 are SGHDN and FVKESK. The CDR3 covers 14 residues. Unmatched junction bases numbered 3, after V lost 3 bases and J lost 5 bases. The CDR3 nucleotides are TGTGCCAGCAGCCAGACAGGGTTAACCGGGGAGCTGTTTTTT. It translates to CASSQTGLTGELFF.

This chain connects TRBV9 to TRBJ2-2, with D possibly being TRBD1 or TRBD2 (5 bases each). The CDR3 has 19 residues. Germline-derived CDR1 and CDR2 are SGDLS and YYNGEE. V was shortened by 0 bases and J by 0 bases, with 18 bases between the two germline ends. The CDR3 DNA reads TGTGCCAGCAGCGTAGCAGAGAGGGGCCCGCCACCGAACACCGGGGAGCTGTTTTTT. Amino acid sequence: CASSVAERGPPPNTGELFF. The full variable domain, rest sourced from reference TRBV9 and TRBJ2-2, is DSGVTQTPKHLITATGQRVTLRCSPRSGDLSVYWYQQSLDQGLQFLIQYYNGEERAKGNILERFSAQQFPDLHSELNLSSLELGDSALYFCASSVAERGPPPNTGELFFGEGSRLTVL.

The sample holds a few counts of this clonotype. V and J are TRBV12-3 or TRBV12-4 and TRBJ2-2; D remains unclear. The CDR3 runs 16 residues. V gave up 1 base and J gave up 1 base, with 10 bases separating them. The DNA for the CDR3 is TGTGCCAGCAGTTTAGGGGAACAAGTGAACACCGGGGAGCTGTTTTTT. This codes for CASSLGEQVNTGELFF.

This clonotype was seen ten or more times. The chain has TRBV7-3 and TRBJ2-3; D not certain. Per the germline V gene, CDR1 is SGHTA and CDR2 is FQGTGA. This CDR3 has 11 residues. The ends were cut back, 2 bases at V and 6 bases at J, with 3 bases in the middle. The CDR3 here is CASSLFDTQYF. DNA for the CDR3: TGTGCCAGCAGCTTATTCGATACGCAGTATTTT.

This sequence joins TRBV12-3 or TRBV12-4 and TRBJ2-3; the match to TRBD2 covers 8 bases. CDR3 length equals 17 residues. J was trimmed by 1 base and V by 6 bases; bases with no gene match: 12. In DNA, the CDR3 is TGTGCCAGCAGACCCTTGGCGGGGGGCTATGGCACAGATACGCAGTATTTT. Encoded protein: CASRPLAGGYGTDTQYF.

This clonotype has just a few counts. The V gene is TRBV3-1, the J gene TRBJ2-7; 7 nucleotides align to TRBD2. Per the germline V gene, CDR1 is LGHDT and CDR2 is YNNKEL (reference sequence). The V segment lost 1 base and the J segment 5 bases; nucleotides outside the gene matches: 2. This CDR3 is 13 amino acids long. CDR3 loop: CASSQGGGNEQYF. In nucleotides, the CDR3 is TGTGCCAGCAGCCAAGGGGGGGGGAACGAGCAGTACTTC.